This T cell receptor (beta chain) was obtained from a study of T cell repertoires in cytomegalovirus infection. Turning to the study itself: Public TCR beta signatures marked donors with CMV infection and the matching HLA. The study, taken as a whole, reports: The cumulative frequency of public TCR beta families identified carriers of CMV plus the relevant HLA. Across the ex vivo response, the dominant clonotypes were HLA-C-restricted CMV-specific TCR beta clonotypes.

TCRdb analysed the reads with MiXCR anew, one entry per CDR3 protein. The top ten clones hold 15% to 20% of a sample with about 230,000 distinct CDR3 sequences, over 20% of them seen once. As to this clonotype: What it recognizes is unknown.

Germline loops: CDR1 SGHAT, CDR2 FQNNGV. With V trimmed by 5 bases and J by 5 bases, 7 bases remained unmatched. The CDR3 extends over 15 amino acids. This receptor was taken from a human donor in good health (CMV status not recorded). Some clones in this sample may be carry-over from other donors' samples. The sequencing input was CD8+ T cells from PBMCs. The chain combines TRBV11-2 with TRBJ1-1; TRBD1 agrees at 11 bases. CDR3 protein: CASSLDRGPGTEAFF. The CDR3, as DNA: TGTGCCAGCAGCCTGGACAGGGGGCCTGGGACTGAAGCTTTCTTT.